This paragraph covers one TCR beta chain sequence. Antigen unknown. The naive CD8 population came from CD45RO-negative cells selected for CCR7, without terminally differentiated effector memory CD45RA+ cells. Sequenced by immunoSEQ multiplex PCR; TCRdb stores in-frame clones only, minus some. Of about 580,000 clones in the sample, about 98% were seen once. The entry originates in a study of shared clonotypes between healthy human individuals. Study details: Aged between 18 and 49, the donors were two women and three men.

Overall study results and limits: Genetic and exposure-history diversity was limited by the small donor number.

The receptor was isolated from a man between 25 and 39 years old in good health. The sample comprised naive CD8+ T cells sorted from blood.

The chain's CDR3 is CASSPRDRDQETQYF. The CDR3 nucleotides are TGTGCCAGCAGCCCTCGGGACAGGGATCAAGAGACCCAGTACTTC. This rearrangement joins TRBV5-5 to TRBJ2-5; 9 bases agree with TRBD1. V trimming: 4 bases; J trimming: 2 bases; junction bases outside the gene matches: 6. Germline CDR1 SGHKS, CDR2 YYEKEE (reference sequence). CDR3 length equals 15 residues.